The sequence of this TCR beta chain was determined in a study of identifying expanded T cells in peripheral blood. The CDR3 spans 12 residues. The ends were cut back, 7 bases at V and 10 bases at J, with 14 bases in the middle. Per the germline V gene, CDR1 is LGHNT and CDR2 is FRNRAP. As to this clone: Its target is not known.

Study-wide results and limits: Technical replicates showed roughly 1.2 changed clones; around two weeks roughly 15; four weeks 19. Approximately two-week clone count variance significantly increased as total template count grew.

Some clones are missing from TCRdb's copy, which holds only in-frame ones; the method was immunoSEQ multiplex PCR. The sample lists about 83,000 clones; approximately 90% were seen once. During the collection period, no donor immune events like infections were recorded. The material sequenced was blood. This TCR was recovered from a person between 18 and 69 years old in good health. The chain recombines TRBV12-5 with TRBJ2-1, with TRBD1 as a possible D gene (6 bases). The CDR3 nucleotides are TGTGCTAGTGCACAGGGTAAGGGAGAGCAGTTCTTC. Protein: CASAQGKGEQFF.